The 30 T cell receptor beta chains below all came from one sample that was sequenced in a study of T-cell memory formation after mild COVID-19. TCRdb called the 5' RACE reads again in MiXCR, with one record for every CDR3 protein. The sample includes about 420,000 distinct CDR3 sequences, less than 25% of them seen just once. The sample was PBMCs or a T cell subset sorted from them (not recorded which). The origin of the receptors is an adult woman who had mild COVID-19 (a few samples of this study predate the infection). Cell type and time point are not known.

This sequence joins TRBV4-3 and TRBJ2-1, with TRBD2 as a possible D gene (7 bases). There are 15 residues in the CDR3. Looked up from germline, CDR1 is LGHNA and CDR2 is YSLEER. Between the trimmed V and J ends, which lost 2 bases and 6 bases, there was a span of 14 bases. CDR3 in amino acids: CASSQKGGAGNEQFF. The DNA for the CDR3 is TGCGCCAGCAGCCAAAAGGGGGGGGCAGGCAATGAGCAGTTCTTC.

The CDR3 bases are TGTGCCACCAGTGATGCCGGGACTAGCGGGAGGACCAATGAGCAGTTCTTC. Translated, it gives CATSDAGTSGRTNEQFF. The chain carries TRBV24-1 and TRBJ2-1; the match to TRBD2 covers 15 bases. The CDR3 contains 17 residues. V lost 3 bases and J lost 6; bases outside the gene matches: 5. Germline V gene lookup returns CDR1 KGHDR and CDR2 SFDVKD.

V is TRBV9 and J is TRBJ2-5; D may be TRBD2 (5 bases). V was shortened by 0 bases and J by 5 bases, with 11 bases between the two germline ends. Germline CDR1 SGDLS, CDR2 YYNGEE. This CDR3 has 14 residues. CDR3 sequence (DNA): TGTGCCAGCAGCGTAGAGTACGTAGCGGAGACCCAGTACTTC. This encodes CASSVEYVAETQYF.

This clonotype was seen many times. The chain recombines TRBV7-2 with TRBJ2-1; no definite D call. CDR1 SGHTA and CDR2 FQGNSA come from the germline V gene. V lost 2 bases and J 1 base, leaving 12 bases between the germline ends. The CDR3 has 16 residues. Here the CDR3 DNA reads TGTGCCAGCAGCTTAAACACAGATCTGTCCTACAATGAGCAGTTCTTC. This codes for CASSLNTDLSYNEQFF.

The chain has TRBV12-3 or TRBV12-4 and TRBJ1-2; D is uncertain. This CDR3 comprises 12 residues. The germline V and J ends were trimmed by 4 bases and 6 bases, with 9 bases remaining between them. CDR3 amino acids: CASSSSRHGYTF. CDR3 coding DNA: TGTGCCAGCAGTTCTTCCAGGCATGGCTACACCTTC.

The DNA for the CDR3 is TGTGCCAGCAGCGTAGAAAGGGGGCGGACAGATACGCAGTATTTT. Residues: CASSVERGRTDTQYF. The chain recombines TRBV9 with TRBJ2-3, with 7 bases fitting TRBD1. Trimming took 0 bases from V and 3 from J; bases not matched to a gene: 4. CDR1 and CDR2 (germline): SGDLS, YYNGEE. The CDR3 length is 15 residues.

J is TRBJ1-5 and V is TRBV18; perhaps TRBD1 as D (5 bases). The CDR3 spans 14 residues. V lost 3 bases, J lost 4 bases, and 10 bases lay in between. Looked up from germline, CDR1 is KGHSH and CDR2 is LQKENI. The CDR3 region has the DNA TGTGCCAGCTCACCCTCGGCAGGGAATCAGCCCCAGCATTTT. Its translation is CASSPSAGNQPQHF.

This clonotype occurred a few times. The chain has TRBV25-1 and TRBJ2-7, with D unresolved. The CDR3 consists of 14 residues. Per germline, CDR1 MGHDK and CDR2 SYGVNS. The V gene lost 3 bases and the J gene lost 5 bases, with 14 bases spanning the gap. The CDR3 region is CASSDINSRDEQYF. The CDR3 DNA sequence: TGTGCCAGCAGTGATATAAACTCTAGGGACGAGCAGTACTTC.

The chain links TRBV15 to TRBJ1-1; no clear D gene. This CDR3 is 13 amino acids long. Germline loops: CDR1 LNHNV, CDR2 YYDKDF (reference sequence). V dropped 3 bases and J dropped 7 bases, with 12 bases sitting between them. CDR3 in amino acids: CATSSGLSGEAFF. The DNA for the CDR3 is TGTGCCACCAGCAGTGGATTGAGCGGTGAAGCTTTCTTT. The full variable domain, completed using reference TRBV15 and TRBJ1-1, is DAMVIQNPRYQVTQFGKPVTLSCSQTLNHNVMYWYQQKSSQAPKLLFHYYDKDFNNEADTPDNFQSRRPNTSFCFLDIRSPGLGDTAMYLCATSSGLSGEAFFGQGTRLTVV.

This sequence joins TRBV11-2 and TRBJ2-7; maybe TRBD1 (5 bases). V dropped 9 bases and J dropped 5 bases, with 14 bases sitting between them. The CDR3 covers 12 residues. The germline V gene has CDR1 SGHAT and CDR2 FQNNGV. CDR3 sequence (DNA): TGTGCCAGTAGGGGAAGGGCGCACGAGCAGTACTTC. Its protein product is CASRGRAHEQYF. Combining the CDR3 with reference TRBV11-2 and TRBJ2-7 gives the whole variable domain EAGVAQSPRYKIIEKRQSVAFWCNPISGHATLYWYQQILGQGPKLLIQFQNNGVVDDSQLPKDRFSAERLKGVDSTLKIQPAKLEDSAVYLCASRGRAHEQYFGPGTRLTVT.

This clonotype turned up a few times. The CDR3 nucleotides are TGCAGTGCTCGGAGTAGCGGACAGTACAATGAGCAGTTCTTC. It encodes CSARSSGQYNEQFF. The genes are TRBV20-1 and TRBJ2-1, with D perhaps TRBD1 or TRBD2 (6 bases each). Trimming took 5 bases from V and 4 from J, leaving 15 bases between them. CDR1 DFQATT and CDR2 SNEGSKA come from the germline V gene (reference sequence). CDR3 length equals 14 residues.

The chain joins TRBV24-1 to TRBJ2-2; no definite D call. CDR3 length: 12 residues. The V end was cut by 10 bases, the J end by 7 bases, with 12 bases between. The germline V gene encodes CDR1 KGHDR and CDR2 SFDVKD. CDR3 sequence reads: CATGLQGGELFF. DNA for the CDR3: TGTGCCACAGGGCTTCAAGGCGGGGAGCTGTTTTTT.

The chain has TRBV7-2 and TRBJ2-7; D ambiguous. CDR3 length equals 15 residues. CDR1 SGHTA and CDR2 FQGNSA come from the germline V gene. Trimming cost V 4 bases and J 2 bases, with 15 bases left between them. CDR3 nucleotides: TGTGCCAGCAGCTCTCCTAATCACGGTACCTACGAGCAGTACTTC. Amino acid sequence: CASSSPNHGTYEQYF. Combining the CDR3 with reference TRBV7-2 and TRBJ2-7 gives the whole variable domain GAGVSQSPSNKVTEKGKDVELRCDPISGHTALYWYRQSLGQGLEFLIYFQGNSAPDKSGLPSDRFSAERTGGSVSTLTIQRTQQEDSAVYLCASSSPNHGTYEQYFGPGTRLTVT.

The CDR3 sequence is CASRKLTGAEYGYTF. In nucleotides, the CDR3 is TGTGCCAGCAGAAAACTGACGGGGGCAGAATATGGCTACACCTTC. This rearrangement joins TRBV6-6 to TRBJ1-2; maybe TRBD1 (6 bases). The CDR3 covers 15 residues. The V gene lost 6 bases and the J gene lost 5 bases, with 19 bases spanning the gap. CDR1 MNHNY and CDR2 SVGAGI come from the germline V gene (reference sequence).

The V and J genes are TRBV5-1 and TRBJ2-7; 8 nucleotides agree with TRBD1. The CDR3 has 14 residues. Germline V CDR1 and CDR2: SGHRS, YFSETQ. With 3 bases clipped from V and 3 bases from J, the junction kept 5 bases outside the gene matches. CDR3 protein: CASSYDRGLYEQYF. DNA of the CDR3: TGCGCCAGCAGCTACGACAGGGGCCTCTACGAGCAGTACTTC. The variable domain in full, with the rest retrieved from reference TRBV5-1 and TRBJ2-7, is KAGVTQTPRYLIKTRGQQVTLSCSPISGHRSVSWYQQTPGQGLQFLFEYFSETQRNKGNFPGRFSGRQFSNSRSEMNVSTLELGDSALYLCASSYDRGLYEQYFGPGTRLTVT.

By its share, this clonotype is large. This rearrangement joins TRBV5-1 to TRBJ2-3; D may correspond to TRBD1 or TRBD2 (5 bases each). Germline assignment: CDR1 SGHRS and CDR2 YFSETQ. This CDR3 has 16 amino acids. Deletions cut 2 bases from V and 3 bases from J, with 16 bases between. The chain's CDR3 is CASSLHLEGITDTQYF. The DNA of the CDR3 is TGCGCCAGCAGCTTACATCTCGAGGGGATAACAGATACGCAGTATTTT.

The chain uses TRBV7-9 and TRBJ2-2, with D perhaps TRBD1 (5 bases). V lost 1 base and J 7 bases, leaving 13 bases between the germline ends. Germline-derived CDR1 and CDR2 are SEHNR and FQNEAQ (reference sequence). The CDR3 totals 15 residues. The CDR3: CASSLDEGAGGELFF. Here the CDR3 DNA reads TGTGCCAGCAGCTTAGATGAAGGGGCCGGCGGGGAGCTGTTTTTT.

The chain links TRBV29-1 to TRBJ2-7; D possibly corresponds to TRBD1 (5 bases). Trimming left V 7 bases short and J 3 bases short, with 19 bases between. Germline values: CDR1 SQVTM, CDR2 ANQGSEA. The CDR3 loop spans 14 amino acids. The CDR3 nucleotides are TGCAGCGGAAAGGGCCCGTTGGGGCACTACGAGCAGTACTTC. It yields the protein CSGKGPLGHYEQYF.

This clonotype occurred a few times. V and J are TRBV5-1 and TRBJ1-5; the D gene is possibly TRBD1 (6 bases). CDR1 and CDR2 from the germline V gene are SGHRS and YFSETQ. V lost 0 bases, J lost 1 base, and 8 bases lay in between. The CDR3 has 15 amino acids. As DNA, the CDR3 is TGCGCCAGCAGCTTGGACGGACAGAGCAATCAGCCCCAGCATTTT. Translation: CASSLDGQSNQPQHF.

The CDR3 DNA is TGTGCCATCACCCGGTCTGGTTGGACCGGGGAGCTGTTTTTT. Protein product: CAITRSGWTGELFF. The chain uses TRBV10-3 and TRBJ2-2; D gene ambiguous. CDR1 and CDR2 from the germline V gene are ENHRY and SYGVKD. V was pared by 7 bases and J by 5 bases, with 14 bases between. This CDR3 is 14 amino acids long.

This clonotype was counted a few times. J is TRBJ2-6 and V is TRBV6-5; no reliable D call. Per germline, CDR1 MNHEY and CDR2 SVGAGI. V was cut by 5 bases and J by 1 base, with 12 bases left in between. CDR3 length: 16 amino acids. The CDR3 here is CASSPATRSGANVLTF. The CDR3 nucleotides read TGTGCCAGCAGTCCAGCGACGAGATCTGGGGCCAACGTCCTGACTTTC.

This clonotype was recorded many times. The chain uses TRBV7-3 and TRBJ2-7, with D maybe TRBD2 (6 bases). CDR3 size: 15 residues. From germline, CDR1 is SGHTA and CDR2 FQGTGA. V lost 4 bases and J lost 5, with 18 bases in between. CDR3 region: CASSSLGGVGNEQYF. Written as DNA, the CDR3 is TGTGCCAGCAGCTCCCTTGGCGGGGTGGGGAACGAGCAGTACTTC.

The V call is TRBV6-5, the J call TRBJ2-1; D ambiguous. This CDR3 has 14 amino acids. Germline-derived CDR1 and CDR2 are MNHEY and SVGAGI. Trimming removed 6 bases at V and 6 bases at J, with 15 bases between. CDR3 protein: CASSRRTVVNEQFF. The CDR3 DNA follows: TGTGCCAGCAGCCGACGGACCGTTGTCAATGAGCAGTTCTTC.

The chain couples TRBV5-4 to TRBJ2-3; D might be TRBD1 (7 bases). The V and J ends lost 2 bases and 6 bases respectively, with 10 bases between them. Germline CDR1 reads SGHNT; CDR2 reads YYREEE (reference sequence). The CDR3 spans 13 residues. CDR3 sequence: CASSLPGGDTQYF. The CDR3 DNA reads as TGTGCCAGCAGCTTACCAGGGGGGGATACGCAGTATTTT.

V usage is TRBV5-1 and J usage is TRBJ1-1; D is unresolved. Per the germline V gene, CDR1 is SGHRS and CDR2 is YFSETQ. Trimming stripped 3 bases from V and 1 base from J, with 10 bases between. This CDR3 spans 14 amino acids. DNA for the CDR3: TGCGCCAGCAGCTCACTGGAAGGGAACACTGAAGCTTTCTTT. This codes for CASSSLEGNTEAFF.

The chain links TRBV20-1 to TRBJ2-4; no firm D call. The V end was cut by 0 bases, the J end by 3 bases, with 3 bases between. Germline V lookup: CDR1 DFQATT, CDR2 SNEGSKA (reference sequence). CDR3 size: 12 residues. CDR3 sequence reads: CSARDFKNIQYF. For the CDR3, the DNA is TGCAGTGCTAGAGACTTCAAAAACATTCAGTACTTC.

The genes are TRBV29-1 and TRBJ2-2; 10 positions agree with TRBD1. The V gene end was trimmed by 6 bases and the J gene end by 5 bases; junction bases not matched to a gene: 6. The length of the CDR3 is 14 residues. Germline V CDR1 and CDR2: SQVTM, ANQGSEA. The CDR3 DNA reads TGCAGCGTGGGGGGACAGGGGTGGACCGGGGAGCTGTTTTTT. Encoded protein: CSVGGQGWTGELFF.

This rearrangement joins TRBV6-5 to TRBJ2-7; TRBD2 matches 10 bases. There are 16 residues in the CDR3. Germline trimming cut 4 bases from V and 0 bases from J; bases unmatched to any gene: 6. Germline V gene lookup returns CDR1 MNHEY and CDR2 SVGAGI. CDR3 region: CASSSRTSGSSYEQYF. The CDR3 bases are TGTGCCAGCAGTTCCCGGACTAGCGGCAGCTCCTACGAGCAGTACTTC.

The V and J genes are TRBV29-1 and TRBJ2-3; 12 nucleotides match TRBD2. Trimming took 7 bases from V and 3 from J; bases not matched to a gene: 2. The CDR3 covers 13 residues. Germline loops: CDR1 SQVTM, CDR2 ANQGSEA. The CDR3 nucleotides are TGCAGCGACCTAGCGGGAGGGACAGATACGCAGTATTTT. Protein sequence: CSDLAGGTDTQYF.

V usage is TRBV20-1 and J usage is TRBJ2-1; D not certain. Germline values: CDR1 DFQATT, CDR2 SNEGSKA (reference sequence). V was shortened by 3 bases and J by 3 bases, with 9 bases between the two germline ends. The CDR3 loop spans 13 amino acids. This CDR3 reads CSARVINYNEQFF. CDR3 DNA: TGCAGTGCTAGGGTCATAAACTACAATGAGCAGTTCTTC.